This T cell receptor beta chain was obtained from a study of OX40 agonist ivuxolimab in advanced cancers. Context from the whole study: Ivuxolimab was an agonistic, fully human IgG2 monoclonal antibody directed against OX40 (CD134), a costimulatory receptor. Intravenous ivuxolimab was administered to patients every 2 weeks at six dose levels: 0.01, 0.1, 0.3, 1.5, 3 and 10 mg/kg. Of the roughly 53 patients in dose escalation, some 20 had hepatocellular carcinoma, some 15 had melanoma, 9 had renal cell carcinoma and 9 had head and neck cancer. The dose-escalation cohort was over 70% male with a mean age of about 54 years, ranging from 23 to 79. Prior anti-PD-1, anti-PD-L1 or anti-CTLA-4 therapy was permitted, and 40% to 50% of dose-escalation patients had received checkpoint inhibitors. Partial responses occurred in three dose-escalation patients: two with cutaneous melanoma and one with hepatocellular carcinoma. Peripheral TCRbeta sequencing was intended to test whether TCR sequence diversity was altered and clonal T-cell expansion was caused by ivuxolimab. The paper describes the monotherapy dose-escalation part (N of about 50 patients) of the phase I trial of ivuxolimab. Broader findings and caveats from the paper: At doses of 0.1 to 3.0 mg/kg, clonal expansion of both CD4+ and CD8+ T cells in blood was seen between baseline and week 6. In the 0.1-3.0 mg/kg groups, partial responders had among the lowest normalized peripheral clonal expansion, particularly in CD8+ T cells. Which antigens the clonally expanded peripheral T cells were specific for was not determined. After ivuxolimab, expanded clones were on average more numerous among CD8+ T cells than among CD4+ T cells. Low levels of normalized T-cell clonal expansion were also seen in some patients who did not respond.

The trial excluded patients who had a history of autoimmune disease or who were on systemic immunosuppression. In every dose cohort, peripheral blood was drawn for TCR sequencing at baseline, cycle 4 day 1, and cycle 7 day 1. The samples were taken from a phase I, first-in-human, multicenter, open-label dose-escalation trial of ivuxolimab. Adults with locally advanced or metastatic head and neck squamous cell, hepatocellular, melanoma or renal cell carcinoma were enrolled in the trial. Before TCR sequencing, CD4+ T cells and CD8+ T cells from peripheral blood were sorted into separate populations. Regarding this clone: No cognate antigen has been identified for it. The germline gene is not matched at one end of the junction; a read error may be the cause.

CDR3 length: 11 amino acids, cysteine to phenylalanine. The only DNA kept is the CDR3, 33 bases in frame from the first base. Via the germline V gene, CDR1 is SQVTM and CDR2 ANQGSEA. Genomic DNA was isolated from the sorted cells so that the TCRbeta CDR3 region could be sequenced. The immunoSEQ Assay was used for sequencing of TCRbeta CDR3 regions. TCRdb holds this immuneACCESS table with in-frame rearrangements only. Some clones are missing; in checked studies, unresolved V genes explain under half, and the rest has no known cause. Across this sample there are 50,000 to 55,000 clones, with 80% seen only once. Under 4% of the sample comes from the top ten.

Sample: CD4+ or CD8+ T cells sorted from blood, taken in a trial of the OX40 agonist ivuxolimab. The sequence links TRBV29-1 to TRBJ2-5, and 10 bases in between align with TRBD2. The sequence was obtained from an adult with an advanced solid tumor such as melanoma, head and neck, liver or kidney cancer. The CDR3 protein is CTGTSEETQYF. In nucleotides, the sequence is TGTACCGGGACTAGCGAAGAGACCCAGTACTTC. The reference TRBV29-1 and TRBJ2-5 proteins fill in what lies around the CDR3, so the full variable domain reads SAVISQKPSRDICQRGTSLTIQCQVDSQVTMMFWYRQQPGQSLTLIATANQGSEATYESGFVIDKFPISRPNLTFSTLTVSNMSPEDSSIYLCTGTSEETQYFGPGTRLLVL.